This T cell receptor beta chain was captured by sequencing in a study of T cell repertoires in cytomegalovirus infection. One entry per CDR3 protein results from TCRdb running MiXCR on the reads. The sample yields 150,000 to 200,000 distinct CDR3 sequences, roughly 30% seen once. Germline V gene sequence: CDR1 SGHAT, CDR2 FQNNGV. This CDR3 has 18 amino acids. Trimming removed 4 bases at V and 6 bases at J, with 28 bases between. This clonotype showed up many times. The sequence was collected from a human donor in good health (CMV status not recorded). Some clones in this sample may be carry-over from other donors' samples. The chain carries TRBV11-2 and TRBJ2-7; possible D gene TRBD1, 6 bases. The sequencing input was PBMCs. The CDR3 region is CASSSELTTGTKSFEQYF. CDR3 nucleotides: TGTGCCAGCAGCTCAGAGCTGACTACCGGGACAAAAAGCTTCGAGCAGTACTTC. Full variable domain (rest looked up from reference TRBV11-2 and TRBJ2-7): EAGVAQSPRYKIIEKRQSVAFWCNPISGHATLYWYQQILGQGPKLLIQFQNNGVVDDSQLPKDRFSAERLKGVDSTLKIQPAKLEDSAVYLCASSSELTTGTKSFEQYFGPGTRLTVT.